The 20 T cell receptor delta chains below come from one sample, sequenced in a study of human gamma delta and Vdelta1 T cells. For these TCRs, the target antigens are not known. TCRdb re-analyzed the PCR reads via CATT. The table records about 13,000 delta-chain clones, about half of them present only once. The sample taken for sequencing was Vdelta1 gamma-delta T cells from blood grown in culture (DOT cells). These receptors originate from a human donor in good health.

The chain joins TRDV1 to TRDJ1, with TRDD3 matching 7 bases. Germline-derived CDR1 and CDR2 are TSWWSYY and QGS. Trimming at V came to 4 bases and at J to 0 bases, leaving 23 bases not matched to a gene. The CDR3 runs to 21 residues. This CDR3 reads CALGVTPVTVPLGADTDKLIF. In DNA, the CDR3 is TGTGCTCTTGGGGTCACGCCCGTCACTGTTCCCCTGGGGGCTGACACCGATAAACTCATCTTT.

The chain is built from TRDV1 and TRDJ1, with TRDD3 matching 13 bases. Trimming removed 2 bases from V and 0 bases from J; junction bases left unmatched: 27. Germline V gives CDR1 TSWWSYY, CDR2 QGS. The CDR3 has 25 residues. The CDR3 sequence: CALGEGRHRPPLLGDTPTYTDKLIF. CDR3 DNA sequence: TGTGCTCTTGGGGAAGGGCGGCATCGTCCCCCACTACTGGGGGATACGCCCACGTACACCGATAAACTCATCTTT.

The J gene is TRDJ1, the V gene TRDV1, with 9 bases lining up with TRDD2. J was trimmed by 0 bases and V by 1 base; bases with no gene match: 24. CDR1 TSWWSYY and CDR2 QGS come from the germline V gene. This CDR3 contains 23 residues. The CDR3 loop is CALGERSRPSYDRGFQYTDKLIF. The CDR3, as DNA: TGTGCTCTTGGGGAACGTAGTCGGCCTTCCTACGACCGGGGGTTTCAGTACACCGATAAACTCATCTTT.

This clone was seen only a few times. The rearrangement uses TRDV1 and TRDJ1, with TRDD3 identical over 8 bases. Germline trimming cut 2 bases from V and 2 bases from J; bases unmatched to any gene: 16. The CDR3 is made up of 19 amino acids. CDR1 is TSWWSYY, CDR2 QGS, per germline. CDR3 in DNA: TGTGCTCTTGGGGAAAGAGAACATTTGGGGGATCCTTGGACCGATAAACTCATCTTT. Translation gives CALGEREHLGDPWTDKLIF.

This chain connects TRDV1 to TRDJ1; D may be TRDD2 (6 bases). CDR3 length: 18 residues. Germline V gives CDR1 TSWWSYY, CDR2 QGS. Trimming left V 1 base short and J 11 bases short, with 29 bases between. CDR3 amino acids: CALGEPLVQAPSPGCLIF. As DNA, the CDR3 is TGTGCTCTTGGGGAACCCTTAGTGCAAGCACCTTCCCCGGGTTGTCTCATCTTT.

V usage is TRDV1 and J usage is TRDJ1; TRDD3 matches 12 bases. The CDR3 sequence is 25 residues long. CDR1 is TSWWSYY, CDR2 QGS, per germline. V shed 0 bases, J shed 0 bases, and the junction held 26 bases outside the gene matches. The CDR3 nucleotides are TGTGCTCTTGGGGAACTAAGCCTTCCTACTGTTTCCGTACTGGGGGATACAGGGTACACCGATAAACTCATCTTT. Its protein product is CALGELSLPTVSVLGDTGYTDKLIF.

The V call is TRDV1, the J call TRDJ1, with 11 bases that match TRDD3. This CDR3 has 19 residues. Germline trimming cut 0 bases from V and 4 bases from J; bases unmatched to any gene: 13. CDR1 and CDR2 (germline): TSWWSYY, QGS. CDR3 sequence (DNA): TGTGCTCTTGGGGAACTGGGGGCCTGGGGAACTGGGGGATACGATAAACTCATCTTT. Translated: CALGELGAWGTGGYDKLIF.

The rearrangement joins TRDV1 to TRDJ1, with a tentative D call TRDD3 (6 bases). The germline V gene encodes CDR1 TSWWSYY and CDR2 QGS. The CDR3 is made up of 16 amino acids. Trimming stripped 6 bases from V and 2 bases from J, with 19 bases between. The CDR3 DNA sequence: TGTGCTCTTGGCATCGGGCTGGGGCGAAGTACCGATAAACTCATCTTT. This codes for CALGIGLGRSTDKLIF.

The chain recombines TRDV1 with TRDJ1; possibly TRDD3 for D (6 bases). Germline V CDR1 and CDR2: TSWWSYY, QGS. Trimming pared 1 base from V and 0 bases from J, leaving 27 bases between. This CDR3 has 21 residues. The CDR3 region has the DNA TGTGCTCTTGGGGAACAGATCCTAACAATCGCGCGGGGGACCTACACCGATAAACTCATCTTT. It is translated as CALGEQILTIARGTYTDKLIF.

The table lists this clone with a few counts. The chain couples TRDV1 to TRDJ1; D unresolved. The germline V gene encodes CDR1 TSWWSYY and CDR2 QGS. Trimming shortened V by 5 bases and J by 0 bases, and 28 bases separated the two germline ends. This CDR3 is 20 amino acids long. In nucleotides, the CDR3 is TGTGCTCTTGGGAACCACCGTGAGAGTTTAGGCCGGGAGTACACCGATAAACTCATCTTT. Translated, it gives CALGNHRESLGREYTDKLIF.

This clone was observed a handful of times. The chain employs TRDV1 and TRDJ1, with 9 nucleotides matching TRDD3. Per the germline V gene, CDR1 is TSWWSYY and CDR2 is QGS. The junction had 10 bases not matched to a gene; V was cut back by 5 bases and J by 0 bases. CDR3 length: 17 amino acids. The CDR3 nucleotides are TGTGCTCTTGGGTCGCGCCTGGGGGATCCGTACACCGATAAACTCATCTTT. It codes for CALGSRLGDPYTDKLIF.

The chain uses TRDV1 and TRDJ2, with D possibly matching TRDD3 (6 bases). Germline-derived CDR1 and CDR2 are TSWWSYY and QGS. The V and J ends lost 4 bases and 4 bases respectively, with 25 bases between them. This CDR3 has 19 amino acids. CDR3 protein: CALGGPTIPGERWTAQLFF. Here the CDR3 DNA reads TGTGCTCTTGGGGGACCAACGATCCCGGGGGAGCGCTGGACAGCACAACTCTTCTTT.

The chain is built from TRDV1 and TRDJ1, with 9 bases matching TRDD3. Germline V gene data show CDR1 as TSWWSYY and CDR2 as QGS. This CDR3 has 18 amino acids. Trimming took 4 bases from V and 8 from J; bases not matched to a gene: 20. The CDR3 DNA reads TGTGCTCTTGGGGCGGGAGGTGAAACTGGGGGACGAGGGGGGAAACTCATCTTT. It encodes CALGAGGETGGRGGKLIF.

This chain links TRDV1 with TRDJ1, with 10 bases lining up with TRDD3. The CDR3 covers 24 residues. Germline trimming cut 3 bases from V and 1 base from J; bases unmatched to any gene: 29. CDR1 is TSWWSYY and CDR2 is QGS in the germline V gene. CDR3 sequence: CALGDLSLPWGDTGQFGSTDKLIF. The DNA of the CDR3 is TGTGCTCTTGGGGACTTAAGCCTCCCTTGGGGGGATACGGGGCAGTTTGGGTCCACCGATAAACTCATCTTT.

The chain combines TRDV1 with TRDJ1, with 7 bases aligning to TRDD3. This CDR3 region has 16 residues. Germline lookup yields CDR1 TSWWSYY and CDR2 QGS. V shed 1 base, J shed 0 bases, and the junction held 5 bases outside the gene matches. In DNA form, the CDR3 reads TGTGCTCTTGGGGAACCTCGGGGGGATTACACCGATAAACTCATCTTT. Protein product: CALGEPRGDYTDKLIF.

This chain connects TRDV1 to TRDJ1; D is unclear. Deletions cut 4 bases from V and 7 bases from J, with 31 bases between. CDR1 and CDR2 from the germline V gene are TSWWSYY and QGS. The length of the CDR3 is 19 residues. In nucleotides, the CDR3 is TGTGCTCTTGGGGGCAAGAGATTCGGTAGCTTTTACGCGTATGGTAAACTCATCTTT. Residues: CALGGKRFGSFYAYGKLIF.

The rearrangement joins TRDV1 to TRDJ1; a possible D gene is TRDD2 (5 bases). This CDR3 comprises 19 residues. The V end was cut by 0 bases, the J end by 0 bases, with 20 bases between. CDR1 and CDR2 (germline): TSWWSYY, QGS. This chain's CDR3 is CALGELFFPPGPYTDKLIF. The CDR3 nucleotides read TGTGCTCTTGGGGAACTATTTTTTCCTCCGGGGCCCTACACCGATAAACTCATCTTT.

The V and J genes are TRDV1 and TRDJ1; 9 bases agree with TRDD3. V shed 6 bases, J shed 0 bases, and the junction held 32 bases outside the gene matches. CDR1 is TSWWSYY, CDR2 QGS, per germline. The CDR3 contains 24 residues. The CDR3 bases are TGTGCTCTTGGATTAGGGTTTTCTCCCCTTTCTCCTCACTGGGGGACCTCGTACACCGATAAACTCATCTTT. Translated, it gives CALGLGFSPLSPHWGTSYTDKLIF.

The J gene is TRDJ4, the V gene TRDV1; TRDD3 agrees at 9 bases. Per germline, CDR1 TSWWSYY and CDR2 QGS. V lost 1 base, J lost 0 bases, and 24 bases stayed unmatched. The length of the CDR3 is 22 residues. In nucleotides, the CDR3 is TGTGCTCTTGGGGAACCCCCTCTTTCCTACCCCCTTACTGGGGGAACTCCCAGACCCCTGATCTTT. Translated: CALGEPPLSYPLTGGTPRPLIF.

The chain is built from TRDV1 and TRDJ1, with 7 bases aligning to TRDD2. The CDR3 runs to 22 residues. CDR1 is TSWWSYY, CDR2 QGS, per germline. The V and J ends lost 4 bases and 0 bases, in that order; junction bases with no gene match: 26. In nucleotides, the CDR3 is TGTGCTCTTGGGGCATTCACTTCCTATAGTTTGAGGACTAGGGGGTACACCGATAAACTCATCTTT. Its protein product is CALGAFTSYSLRTRGYTDKLIF.